Following are 26 T cell receptor beta chains from one sample sequenced in a study of glioma-infiltrating T cells after dendritic cell vaccination. Using immunoSEQ multiplex PCR, the repertoire was profiled, and TCRdb retains in-frame clones only, with some absent. The sample has about 92,000 clones, approximately 84% seen once. The source was blood, collected before dendritic cell vaccination. These receptors were obtained from a human donor with glioblastoma.

Ten or more counts support this clone. This sequence joins TRBV7-9 and TRBJ2-7; perhaps TRBD1 as D (6 bases). The CDR3 is made up of 14 amino acids. V gave up 1 base and J gave up 4 bases, with 11 bases separating them. Looked up from germline, CDR1 is SEHNR and CDR2 is FQNEAQ (reference sequence). The CDR3 bases are TGTGCCAGCAGCTTAGTACAGGGTGCGTACGAGCAGTACTTC. Amino acid sequence: CASSLVQGAYEQYF.

V usage is TRBV7-8 and J usage is TRBJ1-3, with D possibly TRBD1 on 5 matching bases. The germline gives CDR1 SGHVS, CDR2 FQNEAQ. The V end lost 4 bases, the J end lost 1 base, and 20 bases lay between the germline ends. The CDR3 contains 18 residues. The CDR3 region is CASSSPGGGRASGNTIYF. The CDR3, as DNA: TGTGCCAGCAGCTCCCCCGGTGGGGGGAGGGCTTCTGGAAACACCATATATTTT.

The gene calls are TRBV6-4 and TRBJ1-4; TRBD1 aligns across 7 bases. CDR1 is MRHNA and CDR2 is SNTAGT in the germline V gene. Trimming cost V 4 bases and J 0 bases; bases outside gene matches: 5. The CDR3 spans 16 residues. CDR3 DNA sequence: TGTGCCAGCAGTGCGGGACAGAGAGCAACTAATGAAAAACTGTTTTTT. Translation gives CASSAGQRATNEKLFF.

V gene TRBV9 combines with J gene TRBJ2-3; 9 bases fit TRBD2. This CDR3 region has 15 residues. With V trimmed by 4 bases and J by 6 bases, 9 bases remained unmatched. Germline V CDR1 and CDR2: SGDLS, YYNGEE. The CDR3 DNA sequence: TGTGCCAGCAGCACGGGACTAGCTTTCCCCGATACGCAGTATTTT. This codes for CASSTGLAFPDTQYF.

The chain couples TRBV5-1 to TRBJ2-2; maybe TRBD2 (5 bases). The CDR3 spans 14 residues. The germline CDR1 and CDR2 sequences are SGHRS and YFSETQ. Trimming stripped 7 bases from V and 0 bases from J, with 10 bases between. CDR3 residues: CASAGGTNTGELFF. CDR3 nucleotides: TGCGCCAGCGCCGGAGGCACGAACACCGGGGAGCTGTTTTTT. The full variable domain, rest sourced from reference TRBV5-1 and TRBJ2-2, is KAGVTQTPRYLIKTRGQQVTLSCSPISGHRSVSWYQQTPGQGLQFLFEYFSETQRNKGNFPGRFSGRQFSNSRSEMNVSTLELGDSALYLCASAGGTNTGELFFGEGSRLTVL.

The chain uses TRBV16 and TRBJ2-5; no clear D. This CDR3 is 12 amino acids long. CDR1 KGHSY and CDR2 FQNENV come from the germline V gene. The V and J ends lost 0 bases and 4 bases respectively, with 3 bases between them. The CDR3 coding sequence is TGTGCCAGCAGCCAATCCTCAGAGACCCAGTACTTC. Translated: CASSQSSETQYF.

This rearrangement joins TRBV15 to TRBJ2-3; 9 bases fit TRBD2. The CDR3 runs to 18 residues. Trimming removed 1 base from V and 2 bases from J; junction bases left unmatched: 10. The germline V gene encodes CDR1 LNHNV and CDR2 YYDKDF (reference sequence). CDR3: CATSRGGGSGRSTDTQYF. Written as DNA, the CDR3 is TGTGCCACCAGCAGAGGTGGGGGTAGCGGGAGATCCACAGATACGCAGTATTTT.

This clone occurred many times. The chain couples TRBV10-3 to TRBJ1-5; no clear D. CDR1 and CDR2 from the germline V gene are ENHRY and SYGVKD. This CDR3 contains 14 residues. V lost 0 bases to trimming and J lost 6 bases, with 9 bases between them. In DNA, the CDR3 is TGTGCCATCAGTGAGTCGCTGGGCCTTCAGCCCCAGCATTTT. It translates to CAISESLGLQPQHF.

A single count supports this clone. V usage is TRBV19 and J usage is TRBJ2-7; 13 bases match TRBD2. The CDR3 sequence is 17 residues long. V was clipped by 5 bases and J by 0 bases; unmatched bases: 7. CDR1 is LNHDA, CDR2 SQIVND, per germline (reference sequence). CDR3: CASSRVRTSGSSYEQYF. The CDR3 DNA reads as TGTGCCAGTAGTCGTGTTAGGACTAGCGGGAGCTCCTACGAGCAGTACTTC. The variable domain in full, with the rest retrieved from reference TRBV19 and TRBJ2-7, is DGGITQSPKYLFRKEGQNVTLSCEQNLNHDAMYWYRQDPGQGLRLIYYSQIVNDFQKGDIAEGYSVSREKKESFPLTVTSAQKNPTAFYLCASSRVRTSGSSYEQYFGPGTRLTVT.

The rearrangement joins TRBV19 to TRBJ2-7; 9 nucleotides align to TRBD2. Germline trimming cut 6 bases from V and 2 bases from J; bases unmatched to any gene: 5. The germline CDR1 and CDR2 sequences are LNHDA and SQIVND (reference sequence). The CDR3 has 14 residues. The CDR3 reads CASRQSGGTYEQYF. CDR3 coding DNA: TGTGCCAGTAGACAAAGCGGGGGGACCTACGAGCAGTACTTC.

The rearrangement uses TRBV7-8 and TRBJ2-7, with 8 bases identical to TRBD1. CDR3 length equals 14 residues. V dropped 4 bases and J dropped 1; count of bases not matched to a gene: 3. Germline values: CDR1 SGHVS, CDR2 FQNEAQ. CDR3 residues: CASSSRTGSYEQYF. The DNA for the CDR3 is TGTGCCAGCAGCTCACGGACAGGGTCCTACGAGCAGTACTTC.

The chain uses TRBV10-3 and TRBJ1-5, with a tentative D call TRBD1 (6 bases). CDR1 is ENHRY, CDR2 SYGVKD, per germline. V was clipped by 0 bases and J by 7 bases, with 16 bases between them. The CDR3 contains 16 residues. The chain's CDR3 is CAISESGPQGEQPQHF. The CDR3 DNA follows: TGTGCCATCAGTGAGTCAGGGCCACAGGGAGAACAGCCCCAGCATTTT.

This rearrangement joins TRBV29-1 to TRBJ2-5, with TRBD1 matching over 9 bases. Germline loops: CDR1 SQVTM, CDR2 ANQGSEA. V was clipped by 5 bases and J by 1 base; unmatched bases: 8. This CDR3 comprises 15 residues. Written as DNA, the CDR3 is TGCAGCGTTCAGCAAGGGACAGGGTCCCAAGAGACCCAGTACTTC. It codes for CSVQQGTGSQETQYF.

V usage is TRBV9 and J usage is TRBJ2-5; 7 positions match TRBD2. Germline V gene lookup returns CDR1 SGDLS and CDR2 YYNGEE. The CDR3 length is 18 residues. With V trimmed by 1 base and J by 4 bases, 16 bases remained unmatched. DNA of the CDR3: TGTGCCAGCAGCGTAAGAGGGGAGGGGCGGGGAGGATTAGAGACCCAGTACTTC. This codes for CASSVRGEGRGGLETQYF.

V and J are TRBV30 and TRBJ1-1; no clear D gene. Looked up from germline, CDR1 is GTSNPN and CDR2 is SVGIG (reference sequence). Trimming removed 3 bases from V and 7 bases from J, with 12 bases in between. The CDR3 runs 12 residues. CDR3 sequence (DNA): TGTGCCTGGAGCTATCCGTCAGGTGAAGCTTTCTTT. Amino acid sequence: CAWSYPSGEAFF.

This chain uses TRBV7-2 with TRBJ2-1, with 7 bases that match TRBD2. The CDR3 length is 15 residues. CDR1 and CDR2 (germline): SGHTA, FQGNSA. Trimming took 2 bases from V and 7 from J; bases not matched to a gene: 8. The CDR3: CASSLMGGSRNEQFF. CDR3 nucleotide sequence: TGTGCCAGCAGCTTAATGGGCGGGAGTAGAAATGAGCAGTTCTTC.

This rearrangement joins TRBV27 to TRBJ2-3; 9 nucleotides match TRBD2. The germline CDR1 and CDR2 sequences are MNHEY and SMNVEV (reference sequence). The length of the CDR3 is 15 residues. V shed 5 bases and J 6 bases; nucleotides not matched to a gene: 9. CDR3 nucleotides: TGTGCCAGCAGTACCCCGACTAGCGGAAAGGATACGCAGTATTTT. Translated: CASSTPTSGKDTQYF.

The CDR3 here is CASSYSGGTPSQYF. The CDR3 DNA is TGTGCCAGCAGCTACAGCGGGGGGACCCCATCGCAGTATTTT. The chain recombines TRBV9 with TRBJ2-3, with 9 bases matching TRBD2. From germline, CDR1 is SGDLS and CDR2 YYNGEE. The CDR3 totals 14 residues. With V trimmed by 4 bases and J by 10 bases, 10 bases remained unmatched.

The chain recombines TRBV6-5 with TRBJ1-3; tentative D call: TRBD1 (5 bases). V was pared by 7 bases and J by 0 bases, with 13 bases between. The CDR3 has 15 amino acids. CDR1 and CDR2 (germline): MNHEY, SVGAGI. The DNA for the CDR3 is TGTGCCAGCATTGACAGTCCCTCCTCTGGAAACACCATATATTTT. Protein: CASIDSPSSGNTIYF.

The J gene is TRBJ2-7, the V gene TRBV5-1; 12 bases are shared with TRBD2. Trimming at V came to 0 bases and at J to 3 bases, leaving 1 base not matched to a gene. The CDR3 sequence is 15 residues long. CDR1 is SGHRS, CDR2 YFSETQ, per germline. CDR3 sequence (DNA): TGCGCCAGCAGCTTGGGGACTAGCGGGAACTACGAGCAGTACTTC. Amino acids: CASSLGTSGNYEQYF. The full variable domain, rest sourced from reference TRBV5-1 and TRBJ2-7, is KAGVTQTPRYLIKTRGQQVTLSCSPISGHRSVSWYQQTPGQGLQFLFEYFSETQRNKGNFPGRFSGRQFSNSRSEMNVSTLELGDSALYLCASSLGTSGNYEQYFGPGTRLTVT.

The chain has TRBV5-1 and TRBJ1-4; 10 nucleotides align to TRBD1. The length of the CDR3 is 14 residues. The J segment lost 7 bases and the V segment lost 3 bases, leaving 3 bases of the junction unmatched. Germline lookup yields CDR1 SGHRS and CDR2 YFSETQ. Here the CDR3 reads CASSSGQGTEKLFF. The CDR3 bases are TGCGCCAGCAGCTCGGGACAGGGGACTGAAAAACTGTTTTTT.

This chain uses TRBV9 with TRBJ1-1; a weak D match, TRBD1 (6 bases). Germline V gene sequence: CDR1 SGDLS, CDR2 YYNGEE. This CDR3 comprises 13 residues. V lost 4 bases and J 5 bases, leaving 12 bases between the germline ends. The CDR3 bases are TGTGCCAGCAGCCAGACAGGTAGTACTGAAGCTTTCTTT. Amino acids: CASSQTGSTEAFF.

The chain joins TRBV30 to TRBJ2-2, with 7 bases fitting TRBD1. The V segment lost 3 bases and the J segment 7 bases; nucleotides outside the gene matches: 8. The CDR3 covers 14 residues. Germline CDR1 GTSNPN, CDR2 SVGIG (reference sequence). CDR3 bases: TGTGCCTGGAGCGGTAGGGGGCGTGGCGGGGAGCTGTTTTTT. Its protein product is CAWSGRGRGGELFF.

The V gene is TRBV5-1, the J gene TRBJ1-2, with D possibly matching TRBD1 (6 bases). Germline V lookup: CDR1 SGHRS, CDR2 YFSETQ. Trimming left V 2 bases short and J 1 base short, with 12 bases between. CDR3 length: 15 amino acids. The CDR3 spells CASSFTGRGNYGYTF. DNA for the CDR3: TGCGCCAGCAGCTTTACCGGCAGGGGTAACTATGGCTACACCTTC.

This clone was seen just once. V and J are TRBV19 and TRBJ2-5, with D hard to call. The J call could be wrong; TRBJ2-7 is a better fit for the DNA end. The CDR3 is made up of 13 amino acids. CDR1 and CDR2 from the germline V gene are LNHDA and SQIVND (reference sequence). The chain's CDR3 is CASSMENPYEQYF. The CDR3 DNA is TGTGCCAGTAGTATGGAGAATCCATACGAGCAGTACTTC.

This sequence joins TRBV4-1 and TRBJ1-1, with D perhaps matching TRBD1 (6 bases). This CDR3 spans 15 amino acids. Trimming pared 4 bases from V and 0 bases from J, leaving 12 bases between. Per germline, CDR1 MGHRA and CDR2 YSYEKL. The CDR3 DNA reads as TGCGCCAGCAGCCCCACGGGGGGCTTGAACACTGAAGCTTTCTTT. Its translation: CASSPTGGLNTEAFF.